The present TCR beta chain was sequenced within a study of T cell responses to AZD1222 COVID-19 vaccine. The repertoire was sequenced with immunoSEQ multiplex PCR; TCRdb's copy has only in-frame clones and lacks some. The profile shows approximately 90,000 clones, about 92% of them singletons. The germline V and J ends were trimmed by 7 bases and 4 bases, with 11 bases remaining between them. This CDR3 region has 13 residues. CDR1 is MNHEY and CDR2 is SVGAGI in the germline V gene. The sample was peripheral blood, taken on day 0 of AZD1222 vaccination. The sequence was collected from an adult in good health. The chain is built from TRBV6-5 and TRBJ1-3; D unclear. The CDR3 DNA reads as TGTGCCAGCATAAGCCCTGGGGGAAACACCATATATTTT. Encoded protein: CASISPGGNTIYF.